This T cell receptor beta chain was sequenced for a study of T cells in localized non-small cell lung cancer. The CDR3 runs to 18 residues. Germline CDR1 SGHAT, CDR2 FQNNGV. J was trimmed by 6 bases and V by 5 bases; bases with no gene match: 19. Profiling relied on immunoSEQ multiplex PCR, and the TCRdb table lists in-frame clones only, not all of them. This sample has about 39,000 clones, with roughly three quarters found just once. This TCR was sampled from a woman aged 35 to 70 with stage II squamous cell lung carcinoma. The material sequenced was PBMCs, taken before any cancer treatment. This chain uses TRBV11-2 with TRBJ2-7; 10 positions match TRBD2. The CDR3 coding sequence is TGTGCCAGCAGCAAACGGGCTAGCGGGAGTTTGGTAATAAGCGAGCAGTACTTC. Residues: CASSKRASGSLVISEQYF.